Listed here are 12 T cell receptor beta chains from one sample, sequenced in a study of T cell repertoires in cytomegalovirus infection. TCRdb re-derived calls from the reads in MiXCR, one entry per CDR3 protein. The sample gives 200,000 to 300,000 distinct CDR3 sequences, roughly 13% of which show up once; around 8.7% is in the top ten. The material sequenced was PBMCs. All receptors come from a human donor in good health (CMV status not recorded). Some clones in this sample may be carry-over from other donors' samples.

This clonotype showed up many times. The chain couples TRBV14 to TRBJ2-1; D gene ambiguous. The CDR3 spans 13 residues. Per the germline V gene, CDR1 is SGHDN and CDR2 is FVKESK. V was cut by 1 base and J by 8 bases, with 9 bases left in between. CDR3 coding DNA: TGTGCCAGCAGCCAAGGTCCGTGGGATGAGCAGTTCTTC. This translates into CASSQGPWDEQFF.

The chain is built from TRBV20-1 and TRBJ1-1, with a tentative D call TRBD1 (5 bases). CDR1 and CDR2 (germline): DFQATT, SNEGSKA (reference sequence). Between the trimmed V and J ends, which lost 2 bases and 3 bases, there was a span of 16 bases. This CDR3 has 15 residues. CDR3 in amino acids: CSARSLTTGDTEAFF. The CDR3 DNA follows: TGCAGTGCTAGATCCCTAACCACAGGTGACACTGAAGCTTTCTTT.

This clonotype appeared many times. The V gene is TRBV7-2, the J gene TRBJ1-3; D gene unclear. Germline lookup yields CDR1 SGHTA and CDR2 FQGNSA. Trimming stripped 5 bases from V and 4 bases from J, with 18 bases between. This CDR3 region has 16 residues. CDR3 amino acids: CASSNRASRQGNTIYF. CDR3 nucleotides: TGTGCCAGCAGCAACCGGGCCTCCCGTCAGGGAAACACCATATATTTT.

The CDR3, as DNA: TGTGCCAGCAGTCGCGTCCGCTCCTATAATTCACCCCTCCACTTT. Translated: CASSRVRSYNSPLHF. V usage is TRBV6-5 and J usage is TRBJ1-6; D unresolved. This CDR3 has 15 amino acids. Germline-derived CDR1 and CDR2 are MNHEY and SVGAGI. V lost 5 bases, J lost 0 bases, and 8 bases lay in between.

Only a few counts were recorded for this clonotype. The rearrangement uses TRBV29-1 and TRBJ1-1, with D maybe TRBD1 (5 bases). The germline CDR1 and CDR2 sequences are SQVTM and ANQGSEA. This CDR3 comprises 12 residues. Trimming left V 4 bases short and J 1 base short, with 7 bases between. For the CDR3, the DNA is TGCAGCGTTGCCGGGACGAACACTGAAGCTTTCTTT. Its translation is CSVAGTNTEAFF. Drawing the rest from reference TRBV29-1 and TRBJ1-1, the complete variable domain is SAVISQKPSRDICQRGTSLTIQCQVDSQVTMMFWYRQQPGQSLTLIATANQGSEATYESGFVIDKFPISRPNLTFSTLTVSNMSPEDSSIYLCSVAGTNTEAFFGQGTRLTVV.

V and J are TRBV12-3 or TRBV12-4 and TRBJ2-3, with 9 bases aligning to TRBD1. V lost 4 bases to trimming and J lost 4 bases; unmatched junction nucleotides: 6. The CDR3 runs 15 residues. CDR3 DNA sequence: TGTGCCAGCAGTTCCGGGACAGGGTGGTCAGATACGCAGTATTTT. Amino acid sequence: CASSSGTGWSDTQYF.

The chain couples TRBV29-1 to TRBJ1-4; perhaps TRBD1 as D (6 bases). V dropped 5 bases and J dropped 7 bases, with 11 bases sitting between them. Germline V gives CDR1 SQVTM, CDR2 ANQGSEA. This CDR3 is built from 12 residues. As DNA, the CDR3 is TGCAGCGTTTGGGGGGGGGCTGAAAAACTGTTTTTT. Translation gives CSVWGGAEKLFF. Supplemented by reference TRBV29-1 and TRBJ1-4, the full variable domain reads SAVISQKPSRDICQRGTSLTIQCQVDSQVTMMFWYRQQPGQSLTLIATANQGSEATYESGFVIDKFPISRPNLTFSTLTVSNMSPEDSSIYLCSVWGGAEKLFFGSGTQLSVL.

This clonotype was recorded a few times. The rearrangement joins TRBV11-2 to TRBJ2-7, with 12 bases lining up with TRBD1. The V and J ends lost 1 base and 5 bases, in that order; junction bases with no gene match: 6. Germline V lookup: CDR1 SGHAT, CDR2 FQNNGV. The CDR3 loop spans 16 amino acids. This CDR3 reads CASSLGPWDRGHEQYF. The CDR3 DNA follows: TGTGCCAGCAGCTTAGGGCCTTGGGACAGGGGGCACGAGCAGTACTTC.

The CDR3 protein is CASSQVPSGETDTQYF. The DNA for the CDR3 is TGCGCCAGCAGCCAAGTTCCTAGCGGGGAAACAGATACGCAGTATTTT. This chain joins TRBV4-1 and TRBJ2-3, with TRBD2 matching over 9 bases. Germline V lookup: CDR1 MGHRA, CDR2 YSYEKL. The length of the CDR3 is 16 residues. The ends lost 1 base at V and 3 bases at J; junction bases unmatched: 5.

This clonotype was counted at least ten times. This chain joins TRBV10-1 and TRBJ1-5; tentative D call: TRBD1 (6 bases). V was shortened by 3 bases and J by 3 bases, with 9 bases between the two germline ends. The germline V gene encodes CDR1 WNHNN and CDR2 SYGVQD (reference sequence). The CDR3 runs 14 residues. CDR3 sequence (DNA): TGCGCCAGCAGTGATGGGGGGCCCAATCAGCCCCAGCATTTT. This translates into CASSDGGPNQPQHF.

The chain recombines TRBV29-1 with TRBJ1-1; 7 nucleotides line up with TRBD1. The CDR3 length is 14 residues. Trimming removed 7 bases from V and 3 bases from J; junction bases left unmatched: 11. In germline, CDR1 is SQVTM, CDR2 ANQGSEA. CDR3 residues: CSAEERGHYTEAFF. CDR3 nucleotides: TGCAGCGCCGAAGAAAGGGGGCATTACACTGAAGCTTTCTTT.

In this sample, this clonotype turned up many times. The chain recombines TRBV12-3 or TRBV12-4 with TRBJ2-2; D unresolved. Trimming left V 6 bases short and J 7 bases short, with 12 bases between. This CDR3 has 13 residues. The CDR3 DNA sequence: TGTGCCAGCAGCACTGGCTTGGGCGGGGAGCTGTTTTTT. Residues: CASSTGLGGELFF.